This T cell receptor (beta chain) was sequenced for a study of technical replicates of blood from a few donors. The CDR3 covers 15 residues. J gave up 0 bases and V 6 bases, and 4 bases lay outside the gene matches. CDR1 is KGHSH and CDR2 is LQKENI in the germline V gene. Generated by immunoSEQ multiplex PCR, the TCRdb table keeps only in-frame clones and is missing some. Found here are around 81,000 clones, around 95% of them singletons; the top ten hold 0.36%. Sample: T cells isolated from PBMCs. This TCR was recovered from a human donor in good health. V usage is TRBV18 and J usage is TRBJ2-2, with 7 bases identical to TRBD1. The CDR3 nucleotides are TGTGCCAGCTCTACCGGGACAGCGAACACCGGGGAGCTGTTTTTT. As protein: CASSTGTANTGELFF.